The subject of this entry is one T cell receptor beta chain. Molecular barcoded adaptors covering alpha/delta and beta/gamma chains were used on approximately 400 ng RNA. From the reads, TCRdb called clonotypes with MiXCR, one entry per CDR3 protein. Of more than 55,000 distinct CDR3 sequences in the sample, roughly 19% were seen once. The data are from a study of read filtering for tumor transcriptome and immune sequencing. The CDR3 covers 16 residues. V lost 4 bases and J lost 0, with 14 bases in between. CDR1 is SGHRS, CDR2 YFSETQ, per germline. The material sequenced was a population of CD138-negative cells sorted from bone marrow. The sequence came from a donor over 35 with multiple myeloma. The chain recombines TRBV5-1 with TRBJ2-1; D is possibly TRBD2 (6 bases). The CDR3 nucleotides are TGCGCCAGCAGCCCCACGGGCGGGATCTCCTACAATGAGCAGTTCTTC. Residues: CASSPTGGISYNEQFF.